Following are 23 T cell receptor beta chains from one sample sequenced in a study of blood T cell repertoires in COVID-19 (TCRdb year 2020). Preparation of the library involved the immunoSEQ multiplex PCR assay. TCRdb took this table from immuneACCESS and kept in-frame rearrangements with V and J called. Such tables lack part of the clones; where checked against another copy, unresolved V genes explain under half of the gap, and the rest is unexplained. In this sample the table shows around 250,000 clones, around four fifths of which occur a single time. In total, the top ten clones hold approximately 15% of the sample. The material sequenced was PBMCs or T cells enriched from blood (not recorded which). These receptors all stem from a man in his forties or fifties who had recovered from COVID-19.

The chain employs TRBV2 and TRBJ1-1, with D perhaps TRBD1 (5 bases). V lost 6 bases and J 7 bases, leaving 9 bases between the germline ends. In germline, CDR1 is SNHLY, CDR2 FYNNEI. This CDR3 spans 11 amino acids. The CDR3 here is CASSGHGEAFF. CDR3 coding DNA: TGTGCCAGCAGCGGACACGGTGAAGCTTTCTTT.

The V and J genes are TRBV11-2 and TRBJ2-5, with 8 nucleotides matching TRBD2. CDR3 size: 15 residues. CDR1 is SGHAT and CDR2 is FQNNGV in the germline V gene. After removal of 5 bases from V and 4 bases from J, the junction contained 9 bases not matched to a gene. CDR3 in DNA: TGTGCCAGCAGCCGGAGGACTAGCTTGCGAGAGACCCAGTACTTC. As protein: CASSRRTSLRETQYF.

The CDR3, as DNA: TGTGCCATCAGTCAACAGGGGGCCCCGACAATGGAGCAGTTCTTC. Protein product: CAISQQGAPTMEQFF. This chain joins TRBV10-3 and TRBJ2-1, with 9 bases fitting TRBD1. The CDR3 spans 15 residues. The V gene end was trimmed by 5 bases and the J gene end by 10 bases; junction bases not matched to a gene: 12. Germline loops: CDR1 ENHRY, CDR2 SYGVKD.

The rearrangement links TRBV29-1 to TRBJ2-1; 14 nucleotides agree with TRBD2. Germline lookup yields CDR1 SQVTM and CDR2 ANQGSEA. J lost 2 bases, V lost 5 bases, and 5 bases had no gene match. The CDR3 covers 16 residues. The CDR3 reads CSVRRTSGRPYNEQFF. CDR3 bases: TGCAGCGTTCGTAGGACTAGCGGGAGGCCCTACAATGAGCAGTTCTTC.

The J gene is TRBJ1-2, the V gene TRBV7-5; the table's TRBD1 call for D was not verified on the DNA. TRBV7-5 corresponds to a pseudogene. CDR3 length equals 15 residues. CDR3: CDPRPASQKDYGYTF. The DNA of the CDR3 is TGTGACCCCAGGCCGGCCTCCCAAAAGGACTATGGCTACACCTTC.

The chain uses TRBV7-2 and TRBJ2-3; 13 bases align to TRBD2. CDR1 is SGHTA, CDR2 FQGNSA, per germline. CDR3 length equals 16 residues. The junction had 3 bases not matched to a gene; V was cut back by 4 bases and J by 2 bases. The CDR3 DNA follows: TGTGCCAGCAGCTCGACTAGCGGGGGGTACACAGATACGCAGTATTTT. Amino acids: CASSSTSGGYTDTQYF.

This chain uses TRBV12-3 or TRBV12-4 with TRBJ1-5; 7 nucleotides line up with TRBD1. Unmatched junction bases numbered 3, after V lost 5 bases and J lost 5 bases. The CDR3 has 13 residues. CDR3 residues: CASSPTGDQPQHF. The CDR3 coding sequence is TGTGCCAGCAGTCCTACAGGGGATCAGCCCCAGCATTTT.

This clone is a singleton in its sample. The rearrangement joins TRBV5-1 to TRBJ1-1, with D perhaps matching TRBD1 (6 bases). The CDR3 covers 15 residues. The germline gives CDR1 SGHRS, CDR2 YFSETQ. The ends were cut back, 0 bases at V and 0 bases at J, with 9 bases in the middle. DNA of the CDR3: TGCGCCAGCAGCTTGGGGACAGCATTGAACACTGAAGCTTTCTTT. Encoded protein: CASSLGTALNTEAFF. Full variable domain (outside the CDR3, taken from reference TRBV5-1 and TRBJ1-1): KAGVTQTPRYLIKTRGQQVTLSCSPISGHRSVSWYQQTPGQGLQFLFEYFSETQRNKGNFPGRFSGRQFSNSRSEMNVSTLELGDSALYLCASSLGTALNTEAFFGQGTRLTVV.

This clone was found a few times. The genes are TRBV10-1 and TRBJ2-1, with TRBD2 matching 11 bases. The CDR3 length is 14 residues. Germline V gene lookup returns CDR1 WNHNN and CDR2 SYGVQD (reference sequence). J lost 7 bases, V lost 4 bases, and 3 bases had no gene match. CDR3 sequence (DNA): TGCGCCAGCAGTGTACTAGCGGGAGCAAATGAGCAGTTCTTC. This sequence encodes CASSVLAGANEQFF.

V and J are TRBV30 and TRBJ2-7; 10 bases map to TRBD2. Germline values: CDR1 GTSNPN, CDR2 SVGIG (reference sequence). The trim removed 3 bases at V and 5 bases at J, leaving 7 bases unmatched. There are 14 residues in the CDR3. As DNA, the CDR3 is TGTGCCTGGAGGCGAGCTAGCGGGAGCCACGAGCAGTACTTC. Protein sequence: CAWRRASGSHEQYF.

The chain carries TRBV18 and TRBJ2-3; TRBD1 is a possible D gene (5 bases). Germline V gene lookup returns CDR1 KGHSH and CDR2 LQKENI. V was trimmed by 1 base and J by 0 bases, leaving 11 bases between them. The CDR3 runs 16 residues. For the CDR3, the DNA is TGTGCCAGCTCACCACGGGCAGGGATAAGCACAGATACGCAGTATTTT. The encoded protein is CASSPRAGISTDTQYF.

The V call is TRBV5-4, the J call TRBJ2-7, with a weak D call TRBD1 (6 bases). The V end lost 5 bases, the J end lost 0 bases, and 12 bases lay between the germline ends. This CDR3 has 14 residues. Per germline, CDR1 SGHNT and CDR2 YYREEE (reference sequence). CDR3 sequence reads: CASRPDRSSYEQYF. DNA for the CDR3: TGTGCCAGCAGACCCGACAGGTCCTCCTACGAGCAGTACTTC.

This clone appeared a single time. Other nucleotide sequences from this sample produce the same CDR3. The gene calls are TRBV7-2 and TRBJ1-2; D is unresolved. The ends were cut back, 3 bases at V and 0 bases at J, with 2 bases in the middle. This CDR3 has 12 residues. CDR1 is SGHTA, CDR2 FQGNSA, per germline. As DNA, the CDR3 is TGTGCCAGCAGCTTCTCTAACTATGGCTACACCTTC. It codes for CASSFSNYGYTF.

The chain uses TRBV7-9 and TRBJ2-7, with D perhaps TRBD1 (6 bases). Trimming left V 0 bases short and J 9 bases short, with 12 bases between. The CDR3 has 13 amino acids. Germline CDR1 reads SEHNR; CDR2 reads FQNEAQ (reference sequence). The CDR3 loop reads CASSLASRGRQYF. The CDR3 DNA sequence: TGTGCCAGCAGCTTAGCTAGCAGGGGCAGGCAGTACTTC.

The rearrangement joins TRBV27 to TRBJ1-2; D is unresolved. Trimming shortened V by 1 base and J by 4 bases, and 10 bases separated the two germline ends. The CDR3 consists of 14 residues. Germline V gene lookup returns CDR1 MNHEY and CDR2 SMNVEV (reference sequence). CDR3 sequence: CASSLLAGSYGYTF. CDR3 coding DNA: TGTGCCAGCAGTTTATTGGCGGGTTCCTATGGCTACACCTTC.

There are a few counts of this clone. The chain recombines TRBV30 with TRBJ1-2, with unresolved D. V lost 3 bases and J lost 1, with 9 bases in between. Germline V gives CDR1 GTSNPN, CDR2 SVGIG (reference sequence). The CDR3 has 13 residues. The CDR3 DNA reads TGTGCCTGGAGGCCGGACTTTAACTATGGCTACACCTTC. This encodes CAWRPDFNYGYTF.

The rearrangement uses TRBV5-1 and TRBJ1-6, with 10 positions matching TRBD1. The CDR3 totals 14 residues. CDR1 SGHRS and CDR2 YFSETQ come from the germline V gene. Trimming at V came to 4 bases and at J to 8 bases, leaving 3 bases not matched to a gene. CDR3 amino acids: CASSLGQGDSPLHF. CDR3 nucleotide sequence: TGCGCCAGCAGCCTTGGACAGGGGGATTCACCCCTCCACTTT.

CDR3 nucleotide sequence: TGTGCCAGTAGCGCTCCCTGGACAGGGGGTCATGAGACCCAGTACTTC. Encoded protein: CASSAPWTGGHETQYF. The rearrangement joins TRBV19 to TRBJ2-5, with 10 nucleotides matching TRBD1. The germline CDR1 and CDR2 sequences are LNHDA and SQIVND (reference sequence). The CDR3 length is 16 residues. Losses at the gene ends were 6 bases for V and 5 bases for J; bases not matched to a gene: 12.

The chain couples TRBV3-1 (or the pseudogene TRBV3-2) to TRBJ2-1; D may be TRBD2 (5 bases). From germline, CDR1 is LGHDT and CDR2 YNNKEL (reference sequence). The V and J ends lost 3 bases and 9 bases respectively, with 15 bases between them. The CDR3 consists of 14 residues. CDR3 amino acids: CASSHYDAAGEQFF. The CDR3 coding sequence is TGTGCCAGCAGCCATTATGATGCGGCGGGTGAGCAGTTCTTC.

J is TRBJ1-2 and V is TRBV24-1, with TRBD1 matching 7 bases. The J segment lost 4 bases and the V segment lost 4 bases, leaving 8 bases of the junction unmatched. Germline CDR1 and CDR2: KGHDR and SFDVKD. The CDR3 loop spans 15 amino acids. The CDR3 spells CATSDRDSSGYGYTF. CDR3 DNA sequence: TGTGCCACCAGTGACCGGGACAGTTCGGGCTATGGCTACACCTTC.

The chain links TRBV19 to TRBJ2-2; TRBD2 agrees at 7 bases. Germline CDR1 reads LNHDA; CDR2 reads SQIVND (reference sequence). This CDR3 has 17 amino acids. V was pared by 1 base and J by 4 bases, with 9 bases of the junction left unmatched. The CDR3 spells CASSIGGRSGGTGELFF. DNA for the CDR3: TGTGCCAGTAGTATAGGCGGGAGAAGTGGGGGCACCGGGGAGCTGTTTTTT.

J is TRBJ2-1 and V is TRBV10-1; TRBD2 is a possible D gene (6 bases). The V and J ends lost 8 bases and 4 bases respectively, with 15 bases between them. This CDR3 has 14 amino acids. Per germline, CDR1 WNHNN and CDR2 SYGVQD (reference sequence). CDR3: CASSGAGRYNEQFF. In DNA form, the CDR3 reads TGCGCCAGCTCGGGCGCGGGACGGTACAATGAGCAGTTCTTC.

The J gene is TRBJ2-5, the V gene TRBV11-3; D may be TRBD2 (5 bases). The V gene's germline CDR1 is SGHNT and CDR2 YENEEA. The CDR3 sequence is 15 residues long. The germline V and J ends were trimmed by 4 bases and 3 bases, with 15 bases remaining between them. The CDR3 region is CASSSKTDGEETQYF. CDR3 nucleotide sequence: TGTGCCAGCAGCTCTAAGACGGACGGGGAAGAGACCCAGTACTTC.